The 16 T cell receptor beta chains listed next were all sequenced from one sample in a study of blood T cell repertoires in COVID-19. The protocol was immunoSEQ multiplex PCR, while the TCRdb copy is restricted to in-frame clones and leaves out a portion. Of 150,000 to 180,000 clones in the sample, approximately 80% were seen once. The sample was peripheral blood. The source of these receptors is a woman of 80 years or more with acute or convalescent COVID-19.

The chain uses TRBV12-3 or TRBV12-4 and TRBJ1-4; D unresolved. Trimming took off 5 bases at V and 8 bases at J, with 12 bases between the two ends. There are 13 residues in the CDR3. CDR3 residues: CASSPQYSEKLFF. The CDR3 region has the DNA TGTGCCAGCAGTCCTCAATATAGCGAAAAACTGTTTTTT.

The chain combines TRBV3-1 (or the pseudogene TRBV3-2) with TRBJ2-7, with 9 bases lining up with TRBD1. V was pared by 6 bases and J by 2 bases, with 8 bases of the junction left unmatched. Germline V gives CDR1 LGHDT, CDR2 YNNKEL (reference sequence). CDR3 length: 15 amino acids. The CDR3 coding sequence is TGTGCCAGCAGTTACAGGGGGCTACTAACCTACGAGCAGTACTTC. This sequence encodes CASSYRGLLTYEQYF.

This rearrangement joins TRBV20-1 to TRBJ1-5; no clear D. Trimming took 3 bases from V and 6 from J, leaving 9 bases between them. The CDR3 is 12 amino acids. CDR1 and CDR2 from the germline V gene are DFQATT and SNEGSKA (reference sequence). The CDR3 is CSASIGIQPQHF. The CDR3 DNA reads as TGCAGTGCTAGTATCGGGATTCAGCCCCAGCATTTT.

In DNA form, the CDR3 reads TGCGCCAGCAGCCAAGCCTCCGGGACTCCCTATGGCTACACCTTC. Its protein is CASSQASGTPYGYTF. The chain has TRBV4-1 and TRBJ1-2; D might be TRBD1 (5 bases). V lost 1 base, J lost 4 bases, and 13 bases lay in between. This CDR3 contains 15 residues. Germline CDR1 reads MGHRA; CDR2 reads YSYEKL.

This chain uses TRBV5-1 with TRBJ1-4; perhaps TRBD1 as D (5 bases). V lost 4 bases and J lost 8, with 12 bases in between. The CDR3 runs 13 residues. CDR1 and CDR2 (germline): SGHRS, YFSETQ. Written as DNA, the CDR3 is TGCGCCAGCAGCCGGGCAGGGAACGAAAAACTGTTTTTT. Translating it yields CASSRAGNEKLFF.

This clone has a handful of counts. For the CDR3, the DNA is TGTGCCAGCAGCTTGGGAGGCGGGACAGGCCTCCTGAACACTGAAGCTTTCTTT. This codes for CASSLGGGTGLLNTEAFF. This chain links TRBV5-4 with TRBJ1-1, with 8 nucleotides matching TRBD1. V shed 0 bases, J shed 0 bases, and the junction held 10 bases outside the gene matches. Germline CDR1 SGHNT, CDR2 YYREEE (reference sequence). The CDR3 is 18 residues long.

The chain's CDR3 is CASSEGLAGGQETQYF. The CDR3, as DNA: TGTGCCAGCAGTGAGGGGCTAGCGGGGGGCCAAGAGACCCAGTACTTC. The chain recombines TRBV9 with TRBJ2-5, with TRBD2 matching 11 bases. The CDR3 covers 16 residues. Germline V CDR1 and CDR2: SGDLS, YYNGEE. The V segment lost 5 bases and the J segment 1 base; nucleotides outside the gene matches: 7.

This chain connects TRBV6-6 to TRBJ1-4, with 10 bases matching TRBD1. Unmatched junction bases numbered 4, after V lost 1 base and J lost 8 bases. The CDR3 loop spans 15 amino acids. CDR1 and CDR2 (germline): MNHNY, SVGAGI (reference sequence). The CDR3 spells CASSYYGTGEEKLFF. DNA for the CDR3: TGTGCCAGCAGTTACTATGGGACAGGGGAGGAAAAACTGTTTTTT.

The J gene is TRBJ2-3, the V gene TRBV29-1; a weak D match, TRBD1 (6 bases). This CDR3 spans 13 amino acids. The V gene lost 7 bases and the J gene lost 4 bases, with 15 bases spanning the gap. Germline lookup yields CDR1 SQVTM and CDR2 ANQGSEA. CDR3 DNA: TGCAGCGATCTCCAGGGGTTTGCAGATACGCAGTATTTT. Amino acid sequence: CSDLQGFADTQYF.

The rearrangement joins TRBV5-1 to TRBJ2-1; tentatively, D is TRBD2 (5 bases). Germline V gene lookup returns CDR1 SGHRS and CDR2 YFSETQ. The CDR3 runs to 13 residues. V was clipped by 3 bases and J by 8 bases, with 12 bases between them. The CDR3 loop reads CASSSLTGDEQFF. As DNA, the CDR3 is TGCGCCAGCAGCTCATTAACCGGGGATGAGCAGTTCTTC. Filled out from reference TRBV5-1 and TRBJ2-1, the complete variable domain reads KAGVTQTPRYLIKTRGQQVTLSCSPISGHRSVSWYQQTPGQGLQFLFEYFSETQRNKGNFPGRFSGRQFSNSRSEMNVSTLELGDSALYLCASSSLTGDEQFFGPGTRLTVL.

V usage is TRBV7-9 and J usage is TRBJ1-5; weak D call: TRBD1 (5 bases). The CDR3 runs to 15 residues. The germline CDR1 and CDR2 sequences are SEHNR and FQNEAQ (reference sequence). The ends were cut back, 1 base at V and 4 bases at J, with 11 bases in the middle. DNA for the CDR3: TGTGCCAGCAGCTTAGGCGGGACGGAGAATCAGCCCCAGCATTTT. Protein: CASSLGGTENQPQHF.

V gene TRBV7-9 combines with J gene TRBJ1-2, with 11 bases matching TRBD1. V dropped 5 bases and J dropped 6; count of bases not matched to a gene: 14. Germline CDR1 SEHNR, CDR2 FQNEAQ (reference sequence). The CDR3 covers 17 residues. Here the CDR3 reads CASSLDRGRLILDGYTF. For the CDR3, the DNA is TGTGCCAGCAGCCTGGACAGGGGGCGCTTAATCCTCGATGGCTACACCTTC.

This clone showed up just once. The chain uses TRBV30 and TRBJ1-2; D possibly corresponds to TRBD1 (6 bases). V dropped 1 base and J dropped 1 base, with 10 bases sitting between them. There are 14 residues in the CDR3. Germline lookup yields CDR1 GTSNPN and CDR2 SVGIG (reference sequence). The CDR3 bases are TGTGCCTGGAGTGGGTACAGGGTTAACTATGGCTACACCTTC. It yields the protein CAWSGYRVNYGYTF.

J is TRBJ2-7 and V is TRBV6-6, with 11 positions matching TRBD2. V gave up 4 bases and J gave up 2 bases; unmatched junction bases: 7. The CDR3 sequence is 16 residues long. Germline loops: CDR1 MNHNY, CDR2 SVGAGI (reference sequence). CDR3 DNA sequence: TGTGCCAGCAGTTCATCACTAGCGGGAGTCCCCTACGAGCAGTACTTC. Its translation is CASSSSLAGVPYEQYF.

The rearrangement uses TRBV4-2 and TRBJ2-1; D is undetermined. Germline V gene sequence: CDR1 LGHNA, CDR2 YNFKEQ. The CDR3 spans 17 residues. V lost 0 bases to trimming and J lost 0 bases, with 12 bases between them. The CDR3 region is CASSQELTPSSYNEQFF. CDR3 bases: TGTGCCAGCAGCCAAGAATTGACTCCTAGCTCCTACAATGAGCAGTTCTTC.

The chain joins TRBV5-1 to TRBJ2-7; 7 bases match TRBD2. The germline gives CDR1 SGHRS, CDR2 YFSETQ. This CDR3 comprises 15 residues. The V segment lost 2 bases and the J segment 4 bases; nucleotides outside the gene matches: 9. The CDR3 coding sequence is TGCGCCAGCAGCTTTATTTCTAGCGGCGGATACGAGCAGTACTTC. It translates to CASSFISSGGYEQYF.